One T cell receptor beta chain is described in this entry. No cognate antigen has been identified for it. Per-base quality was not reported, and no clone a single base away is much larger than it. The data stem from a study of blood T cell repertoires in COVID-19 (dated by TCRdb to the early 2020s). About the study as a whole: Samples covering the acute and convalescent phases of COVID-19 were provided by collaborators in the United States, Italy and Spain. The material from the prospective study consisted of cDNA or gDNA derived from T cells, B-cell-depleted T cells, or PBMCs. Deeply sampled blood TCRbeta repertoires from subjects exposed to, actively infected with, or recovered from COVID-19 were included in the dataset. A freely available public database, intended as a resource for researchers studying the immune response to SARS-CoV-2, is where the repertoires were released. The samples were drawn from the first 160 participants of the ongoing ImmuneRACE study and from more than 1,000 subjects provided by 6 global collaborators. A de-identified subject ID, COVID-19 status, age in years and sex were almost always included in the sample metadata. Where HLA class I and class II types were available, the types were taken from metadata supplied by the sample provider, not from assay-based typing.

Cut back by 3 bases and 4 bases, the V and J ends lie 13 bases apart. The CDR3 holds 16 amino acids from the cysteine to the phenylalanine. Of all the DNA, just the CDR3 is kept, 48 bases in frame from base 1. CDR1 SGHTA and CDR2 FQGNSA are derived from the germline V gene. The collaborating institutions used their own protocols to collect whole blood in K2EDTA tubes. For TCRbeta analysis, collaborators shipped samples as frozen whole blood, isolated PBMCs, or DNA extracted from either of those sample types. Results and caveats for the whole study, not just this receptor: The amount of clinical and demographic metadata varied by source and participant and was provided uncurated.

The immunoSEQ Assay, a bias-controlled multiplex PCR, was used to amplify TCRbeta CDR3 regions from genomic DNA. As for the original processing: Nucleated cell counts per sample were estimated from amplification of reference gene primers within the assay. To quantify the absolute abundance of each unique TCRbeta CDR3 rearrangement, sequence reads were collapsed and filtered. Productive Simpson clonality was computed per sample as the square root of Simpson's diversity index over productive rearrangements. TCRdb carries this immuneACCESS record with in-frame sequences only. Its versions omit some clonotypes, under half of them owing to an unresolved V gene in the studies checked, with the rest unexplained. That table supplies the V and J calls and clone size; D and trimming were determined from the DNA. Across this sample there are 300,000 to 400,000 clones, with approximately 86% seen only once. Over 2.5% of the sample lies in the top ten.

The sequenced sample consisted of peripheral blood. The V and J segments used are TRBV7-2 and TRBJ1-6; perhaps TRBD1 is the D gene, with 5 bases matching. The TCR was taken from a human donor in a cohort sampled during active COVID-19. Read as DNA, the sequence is TGTGCCAGCAGCTTCCACGACAGCTTTTATAATTCACCCCTCCACTTT. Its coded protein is CASSFHDSFYNSPLHF.